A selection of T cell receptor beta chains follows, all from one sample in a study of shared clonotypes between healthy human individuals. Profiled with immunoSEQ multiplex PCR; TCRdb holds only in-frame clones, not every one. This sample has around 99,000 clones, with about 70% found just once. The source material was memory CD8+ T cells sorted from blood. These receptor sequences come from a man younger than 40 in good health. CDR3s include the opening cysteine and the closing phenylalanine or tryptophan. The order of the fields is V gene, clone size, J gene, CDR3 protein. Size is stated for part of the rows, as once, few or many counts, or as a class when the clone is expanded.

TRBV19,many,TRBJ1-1,CASSMGSRNTEAFF
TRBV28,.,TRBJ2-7,CASSEGIYYEQYF
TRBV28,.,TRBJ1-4,CASSSSGWGQGQSEKLFF
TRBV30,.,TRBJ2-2,CAWSVDFIAAGELFF
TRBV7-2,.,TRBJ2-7,CASSFFYEQYF
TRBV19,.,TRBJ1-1,CASQDRLNTEAFF
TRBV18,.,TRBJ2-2,CASSRTDTGELFF
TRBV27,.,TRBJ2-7,CASSRIYRVIRERQANPYEQYF
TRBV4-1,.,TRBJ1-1,CASSQPRGVAFF
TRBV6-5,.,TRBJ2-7,CASSVDGYEQYF
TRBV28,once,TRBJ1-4,CASSFFEKLFF
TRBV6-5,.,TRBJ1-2,CASSGQATYGYTF
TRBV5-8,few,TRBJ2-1,CASSRKGHKDNEQFF
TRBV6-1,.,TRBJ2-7,CATRALTYEQYF
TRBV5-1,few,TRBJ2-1,CASSLGGRNNEQFF
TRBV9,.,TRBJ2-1,CASSVVLGEQFF
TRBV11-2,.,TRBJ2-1,CASSLDAGSSSHEQFF
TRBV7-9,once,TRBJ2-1,CASRSLLDLEQFF
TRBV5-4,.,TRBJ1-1,CASSSPRQGGTEAFF
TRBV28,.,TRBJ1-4,CASNLGRGTNEKLFF
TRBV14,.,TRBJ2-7,CASSQEVGYEQYF
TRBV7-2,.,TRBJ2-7,CASSGGQGRREQYF
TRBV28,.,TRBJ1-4,CASSSTGEDEKLFF